This T cell receptor (beta chain) was recorded in a study of cytomegalovirus exposure and HLA in healthy donors. 13 Jbeta primers and 60 Vbeta primers were used for the PCR. Original analysis: It was a later analysis that counted some 80 million unique TCR beta chains, of which approximately 11 million were shared. Libraries were prepared by immunoSEQ multiplex PCR; TCRdb keeps only in-frame clonotypes and omits some of them. From that table come the V and J calls and clone size; the DNA was used to work out D and trimming. The table records fewer than 200,000 clones, roughly three quarters of them present only once. The CDR3 has 14 residues. Germline V gene lookup returns CDR1 KGHSH and CDR2 LQKENI. Trimming removed 4 bases from V and 3 bases from J; junction bases left unmatched: 5.

This rearrangement joins TRBV18 to TRBJ1-1; 7 bases line up with TRBD1. Material: PBMCs. This receptor was obtained from a man between 35 and 55 years old in good health and CMV-seropositive. The CDR3 reads CASSHRQGDTEAFF. CDR3 in DNA: TGTGCCAGCTCACATAGACAGGGAGACACTGAAGCTTTCTTT.